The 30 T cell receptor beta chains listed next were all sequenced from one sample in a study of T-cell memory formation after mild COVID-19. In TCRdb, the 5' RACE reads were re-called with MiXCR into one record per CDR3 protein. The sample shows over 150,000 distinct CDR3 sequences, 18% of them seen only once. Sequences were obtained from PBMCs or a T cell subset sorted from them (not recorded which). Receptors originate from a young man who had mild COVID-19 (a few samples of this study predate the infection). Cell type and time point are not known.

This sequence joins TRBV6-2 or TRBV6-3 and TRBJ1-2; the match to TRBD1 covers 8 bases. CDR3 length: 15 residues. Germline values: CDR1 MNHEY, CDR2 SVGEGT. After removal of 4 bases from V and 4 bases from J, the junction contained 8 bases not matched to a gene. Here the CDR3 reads CASSSRTGSGYGYTF. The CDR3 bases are TGTGCCAGCAGTTCCCGGACAGGGAGTGGCTATGGCTACACCTTC.

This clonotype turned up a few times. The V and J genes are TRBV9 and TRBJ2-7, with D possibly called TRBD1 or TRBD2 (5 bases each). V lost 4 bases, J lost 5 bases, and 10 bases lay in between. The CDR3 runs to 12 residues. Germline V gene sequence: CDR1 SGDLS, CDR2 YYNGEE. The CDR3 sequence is CASSRQRHEQYF. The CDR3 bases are TGTGCCAGCAGCAGACAGCGGCACGAGCAGTACTTC.

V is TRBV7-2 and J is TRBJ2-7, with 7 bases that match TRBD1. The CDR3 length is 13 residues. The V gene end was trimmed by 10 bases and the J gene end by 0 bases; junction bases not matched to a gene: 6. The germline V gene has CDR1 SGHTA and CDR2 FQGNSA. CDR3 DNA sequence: TGTGCCACCCGACAGGGCCTCTCCTACGAGCAGTACTTC. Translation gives CATRQGLSYEQYF.

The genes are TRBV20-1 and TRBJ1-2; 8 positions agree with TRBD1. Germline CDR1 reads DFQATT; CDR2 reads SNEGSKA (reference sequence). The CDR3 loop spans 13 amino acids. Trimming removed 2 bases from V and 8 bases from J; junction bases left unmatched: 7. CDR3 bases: TGCAGTGCTAGATCAGGGGGCCTGGAGGGCTACACCTTC. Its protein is CSARSGGLEGYTF.

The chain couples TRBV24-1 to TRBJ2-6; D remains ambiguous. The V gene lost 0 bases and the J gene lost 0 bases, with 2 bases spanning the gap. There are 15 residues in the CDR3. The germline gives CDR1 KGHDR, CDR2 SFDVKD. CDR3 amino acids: CATSDLYSGANVLTF. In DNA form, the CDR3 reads TGTGCCACCAGTGATTTGTACTCTGGGGCCAACGTCCTGACTTTC.

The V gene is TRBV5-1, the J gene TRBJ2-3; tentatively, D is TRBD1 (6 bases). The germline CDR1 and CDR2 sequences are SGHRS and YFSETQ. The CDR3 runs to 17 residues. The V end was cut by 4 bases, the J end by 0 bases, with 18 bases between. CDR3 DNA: TGCGCCAGCAGCACCGGGACATTAAACCCGAGCACAGATACGCAGTATTTT. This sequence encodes CASSTGTLNPSTDTQYF.

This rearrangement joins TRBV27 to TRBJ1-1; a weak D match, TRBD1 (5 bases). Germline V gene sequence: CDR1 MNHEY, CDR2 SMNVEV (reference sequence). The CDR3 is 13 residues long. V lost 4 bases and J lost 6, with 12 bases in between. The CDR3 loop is CASSSDSTSEAFF. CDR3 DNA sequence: TGTGCCAGCAGTTCCGACAGCACCTCTGAAGCTTTCTTT.

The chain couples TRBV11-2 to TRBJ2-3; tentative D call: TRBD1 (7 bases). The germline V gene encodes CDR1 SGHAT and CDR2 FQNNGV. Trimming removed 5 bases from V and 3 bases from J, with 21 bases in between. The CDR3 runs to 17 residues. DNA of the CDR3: TGTGCCAGCAGCCGGTTGGCAGGGGGGCTTGGGACAGATACGCAGTATTTT. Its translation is CASSRLAGGLGTDTQYF.

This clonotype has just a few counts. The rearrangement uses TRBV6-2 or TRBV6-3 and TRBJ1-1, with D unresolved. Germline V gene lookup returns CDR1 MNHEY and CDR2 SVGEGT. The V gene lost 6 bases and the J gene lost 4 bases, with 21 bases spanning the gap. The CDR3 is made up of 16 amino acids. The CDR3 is CASSPPGDDLVTEAFF. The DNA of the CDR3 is TGTGCCAGCAGCCCACCCGGGGATGACTTGGTCACTGAAGCTTTCTTT.

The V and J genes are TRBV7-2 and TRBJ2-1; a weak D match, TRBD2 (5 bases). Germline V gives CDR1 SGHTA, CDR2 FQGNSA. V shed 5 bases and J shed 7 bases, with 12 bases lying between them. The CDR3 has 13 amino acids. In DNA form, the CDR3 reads TGTGCCAGCAGCCGGGATCTGGGAAATGAGCAGTTCTTC. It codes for CASSRDLGNEQFF.

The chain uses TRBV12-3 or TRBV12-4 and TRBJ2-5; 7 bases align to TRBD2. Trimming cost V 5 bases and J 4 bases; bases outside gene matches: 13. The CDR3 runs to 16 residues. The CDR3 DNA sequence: TGTGCCAGCAGTCCCGCGGGGATGCGGGGGAGAGAGACCCAGTACTTC. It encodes CASSPAGMRGRETQYF.

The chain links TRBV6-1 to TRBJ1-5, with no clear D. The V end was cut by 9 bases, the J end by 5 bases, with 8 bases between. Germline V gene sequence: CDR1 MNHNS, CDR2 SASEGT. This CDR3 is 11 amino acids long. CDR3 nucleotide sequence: TGTGCCAGTAGCGAGGATCAGCCCCAGCATTTT. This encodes CASSEDQPQHF.

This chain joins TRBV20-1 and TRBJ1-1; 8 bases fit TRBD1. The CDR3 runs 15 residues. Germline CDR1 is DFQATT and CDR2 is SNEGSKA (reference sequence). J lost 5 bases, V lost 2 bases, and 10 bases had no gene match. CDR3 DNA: TGCAGTGCTAGACCTTCGGACAGGGCCGCAACTGAAGCTTTCTTT. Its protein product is CSARPSDRAATEAFF.

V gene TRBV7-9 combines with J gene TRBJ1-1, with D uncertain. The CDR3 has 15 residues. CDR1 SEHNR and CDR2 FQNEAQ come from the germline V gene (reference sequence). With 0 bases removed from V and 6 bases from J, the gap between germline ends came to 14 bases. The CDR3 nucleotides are TGTGCCAGCAGCTTAGCGGTGTCAGATTGGGCTGAAGCTTTCTTT. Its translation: CASSLAVSDWAEAFF.

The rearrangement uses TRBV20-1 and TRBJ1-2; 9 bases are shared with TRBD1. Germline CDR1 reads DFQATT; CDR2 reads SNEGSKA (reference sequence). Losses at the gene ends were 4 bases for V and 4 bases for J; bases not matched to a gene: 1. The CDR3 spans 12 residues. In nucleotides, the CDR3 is TGCAGTGCTAACAGGGGGCCCTATGGCTACACCTTC. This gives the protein CSANRGPYGYTF.

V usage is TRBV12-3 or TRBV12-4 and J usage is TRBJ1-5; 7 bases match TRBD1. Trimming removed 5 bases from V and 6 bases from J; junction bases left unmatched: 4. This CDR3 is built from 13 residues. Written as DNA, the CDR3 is TGTGCCAGCAGTAGCCACAGGGGTCAGCCCCAGCATTTT. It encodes CASSSHRGQPQHF.

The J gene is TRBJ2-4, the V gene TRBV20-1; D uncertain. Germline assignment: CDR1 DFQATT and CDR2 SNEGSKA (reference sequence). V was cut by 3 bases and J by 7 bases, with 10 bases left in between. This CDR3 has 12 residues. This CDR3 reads CSASVTTNIQYF. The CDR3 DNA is TGCAGTGCTAGCGTCACCACTAACATTCAGTACTTC.

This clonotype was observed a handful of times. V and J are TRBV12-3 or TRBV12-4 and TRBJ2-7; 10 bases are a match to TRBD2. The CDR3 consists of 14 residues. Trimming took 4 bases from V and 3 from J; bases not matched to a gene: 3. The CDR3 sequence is CASSSAGGLYEQYF. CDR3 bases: TGTGCCAGCAGTTCAGCGGGGGGGCTCTACGAGCAGTACTTC.

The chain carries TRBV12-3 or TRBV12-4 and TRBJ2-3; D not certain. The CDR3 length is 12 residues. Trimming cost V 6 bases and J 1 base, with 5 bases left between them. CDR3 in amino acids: CASRVGTDTQYF. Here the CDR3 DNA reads TGTGCCAGCAGGGTGGGCACAGATACGCAGTATTTT.

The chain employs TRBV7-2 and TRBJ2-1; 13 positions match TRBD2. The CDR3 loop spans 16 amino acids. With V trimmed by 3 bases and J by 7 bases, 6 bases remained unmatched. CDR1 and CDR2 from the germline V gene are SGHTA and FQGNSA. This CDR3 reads CASSFRLAGGRNEQFF. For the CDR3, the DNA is TGTGCCAGCAGCTTCCGACTAGCGGGGGGACGAAATGAGCAGTTCTTC.

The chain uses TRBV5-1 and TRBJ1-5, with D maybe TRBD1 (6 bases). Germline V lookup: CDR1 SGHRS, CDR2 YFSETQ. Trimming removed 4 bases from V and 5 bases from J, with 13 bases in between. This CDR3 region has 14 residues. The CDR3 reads CASSGGSRDQPQHF. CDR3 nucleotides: TGCGCCAGCAGCGGGGGCTCACGGGATCAGCCCCAGCATTTT.

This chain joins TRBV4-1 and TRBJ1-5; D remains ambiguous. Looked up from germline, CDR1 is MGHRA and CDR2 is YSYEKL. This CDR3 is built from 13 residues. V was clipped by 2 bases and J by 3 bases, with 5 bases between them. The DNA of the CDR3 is TGCGCCAGCAGCCAACGCGTCAATCAGCCCCAGCATTTT. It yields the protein CASSQRVNQPQHF.

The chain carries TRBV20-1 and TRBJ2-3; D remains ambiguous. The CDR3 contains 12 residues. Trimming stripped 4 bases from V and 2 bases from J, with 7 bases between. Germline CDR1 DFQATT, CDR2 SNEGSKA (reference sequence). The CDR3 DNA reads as TGCAGTGCTACAACAGCCACAGATACGCAGTATTTT. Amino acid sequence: CSATTATDTQYF.

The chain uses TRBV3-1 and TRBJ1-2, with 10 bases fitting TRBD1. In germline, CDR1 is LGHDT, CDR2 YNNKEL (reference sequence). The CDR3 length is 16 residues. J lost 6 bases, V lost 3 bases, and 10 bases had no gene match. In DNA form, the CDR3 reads TGTGCCAGCAGCCAGGGTTTGACAGGGGGCAGGAATGGCTACACCTTC. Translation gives CASSQGLTGGRNGYTF.

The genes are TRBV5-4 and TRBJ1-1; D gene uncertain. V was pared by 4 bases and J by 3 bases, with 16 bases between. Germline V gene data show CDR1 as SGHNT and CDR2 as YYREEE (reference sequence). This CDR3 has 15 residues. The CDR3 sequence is CASSPEARMHTEAFF. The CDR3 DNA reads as TGTGCCAGCAGCCCGGAGGCAAGAATGCACACTGAAGCTTTCTTT.

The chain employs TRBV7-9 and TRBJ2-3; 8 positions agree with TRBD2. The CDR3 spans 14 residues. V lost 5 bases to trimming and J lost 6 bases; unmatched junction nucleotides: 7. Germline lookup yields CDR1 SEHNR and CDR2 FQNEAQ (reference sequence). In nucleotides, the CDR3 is TGTGCCAGCAGCGTTAGCGGGGCTTGGGATACGCAGTATTTT. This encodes CASSVSGAWDTQYF.

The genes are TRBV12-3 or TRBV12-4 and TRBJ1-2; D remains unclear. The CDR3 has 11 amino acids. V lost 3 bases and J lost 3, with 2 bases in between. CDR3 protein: CASSLDYGYTF. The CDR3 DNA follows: TGTGCCAGCAGTTTGGACTATGGCTACACCTTC.

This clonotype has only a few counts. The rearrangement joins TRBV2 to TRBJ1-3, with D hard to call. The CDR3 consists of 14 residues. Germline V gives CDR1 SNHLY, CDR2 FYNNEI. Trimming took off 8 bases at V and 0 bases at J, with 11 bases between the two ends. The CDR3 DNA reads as TGTGCCAGCTCTGTTTTGAGCTCTGGAAACACCATATATTTT. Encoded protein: CASSVLSSGNTIYF.

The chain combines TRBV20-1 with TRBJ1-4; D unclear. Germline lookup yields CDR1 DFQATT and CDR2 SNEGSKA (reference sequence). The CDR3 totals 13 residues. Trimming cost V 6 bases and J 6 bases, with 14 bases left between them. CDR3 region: CSAATPGDEKLFF. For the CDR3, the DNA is TGCAGTGCCGCAACCCCCGGGGATGAAAAACTGTTTTTT.

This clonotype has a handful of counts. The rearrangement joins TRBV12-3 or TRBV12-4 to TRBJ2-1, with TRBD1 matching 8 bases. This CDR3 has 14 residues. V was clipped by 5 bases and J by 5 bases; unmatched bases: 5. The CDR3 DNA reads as TGTGCCAGCAGTAACAGGGGGAAGAACAATGAGCAGTTCTTC. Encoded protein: CASSNRGKNNEQFF.